Listed below are T cell receptor beta chains from one sample, sequenced in a study of T-cell reconstitution after alpha-beta-depleted transplantation in children. TCRdb reanalysed the PCR reads using MiXCR and keeps one entry per CDR3 protein. The sample has about 340,000 distinct CDR3 sequences; 10% are singletons. Sequencing used PBMCs from the stem cell graft donor, obtained from the stem cell graft. These TCRs come from a human donor who donated a stem cell graft to a child with acute lymphoblastic leukemia. Both conserved end residues are part of each CDR3. The order of the fields is J gene, D gene, clone size, V gene, CDR3 DNA, CDR3 protein. The D gene is left open where the match is weak. Some rows mark clone size as missing; the rest say once, few, many or name a class of expanded clone.

J gene: TRBJ1-2; D gene: TRBD1; clone size: once; V gene: TRBV4-2; CDR3 DNA: TGTGGCAGCAGCCAAGCAGTAGGACAGGGGGGTAACTATGGCTACACCTTC; CDR3 protein: CGSSQAVGQGGNYGYTF
J gene: TRBJ2-7; D gene: TRBD2; clone size: few; V gene: TRBV20-1; CDR3 DNA: TGCAGTGCTAGAGCTCTAGCGGGAGATTGGACCTACGAGCAGTACTTC; CDR3 protein: CSARALAGDWTYEQYF
J gene: TRBJ1-2; D gene: TRBD1; clone size: few; V gene: TRBV4-1; CDR3 DNA: TGCGCCAGCAGCCAAGTGCCGGGACAGGATGGCTACACCTTC; CDR3 protein: CASSQVPGQDGYTF
J gene: TRBJ2-3; D gene: .; clone size: few; V gene: TRBV10-3; CDR3 DNA: TGTGCCATCAGTGATTTTCAAGGGAAAGATACGCAGTATTTT; CDR3 protein: CAISDFQGKDTQYF
J gene: TRBJ2-3; D gene: TRBD2; clone size: .; V gene: TRBV4-1; CDR3 DNA: TGCGCCAGCAGCCACATACCCGGGGGACTAGCGGGATTCGCAGATACGCAGTATTTT; CDR3 protein: CASSHIPGGLAGFADTQYF
J gene: TRBJ2-1; D gene: .; clone size: many; V gene: TRBV5-1; CDR3 DNA: TGCGCCAGCAGCTTGGACCTAGTCGTCAATGAGCAGTTCTTC; CDR3 protein: CASSLDLVVNEQFF
J gene: TRBJ1-4; D gene: .; clone size: .; V gene: TRBV7-2; CDR3 DNA: TGTGCCAGCAGCTCATACCTTAATGAAAAACTGTTTTTT; CDR3 protein: CASSSYLNEKLFF
J gene: TRBJ2-5; D gene: .; clone size: many; V gene: TRBV12-3/TRBV12-4; CDR3 DNA: TGTGCCAGCCGACCAACAGGGAGGGGGGAGACCCAGTACTTC; CDR3 protein: CASRPTGRGETQYF
J gene: TRBJ1-1; D gene: .; clone size: few; V gene: TRBV24-1; CDR3 DNA: TGTGCCACCAGTGATCCGGACATACGGGAAGCTTTCTTT; CDR3 protein: CATSDPDIREAFF
J gene: TRBJ2-1; D gene: TRBD1; clone size: many; V gene: TRBV4-1; CDR3 DNA: TGCGCCAGCAGCCAAGATGAGGGACAGGGAGGGTTCTTC; CDR3 protein: CASSQDEGQGGFF